This T cell receptor (beta chain) was captured by sequencing in a study of cytomegalovirus exposure and HLA in healthy donors. Assay: immunoSEQ multiplex PCR; the TCRdb copy retains only in-frame clones and omits some. Of 300,000 to 350,000 clones in the sample, approximately 86% were seen once. The donors were members of the validation cohort, which comprised about 120 subjects and was separate from the first cohort of several hundred subjects. Notes on this clone: The antigen remains unidentified.

Study findings and constraints: Subsequent analysis of the 120 or so validation repertoires found a tendency for first-cohort TCR clusters to co-occur. Many donors shared some public TCRs, even though most TCR sequences were rare. In vitro experiments confirmed that three CMV-associated chains were specific for CMV antigens.

CDR1 and CDR2 (germline): MRHNA, SNTAGT. The CDR3 totals 14 residues. The trim removed 0 bases at V and 8 bases at J, leaving 6 bases unmatched. This clonotype originated in a man aged 25-45 years in good health and CMV-seronegative. This chain uses TRBV6-4 with TRBJ1-2; TRBD1 aligns across 7 bases. The specimen sequenced was PBMCs. The CDR3 nucleotides are TGTGCCAGCAGTGACTCAGGGGGCGCGAGAGGCTACACCTTC. Translating it yields CASSDSGGARGYTF.